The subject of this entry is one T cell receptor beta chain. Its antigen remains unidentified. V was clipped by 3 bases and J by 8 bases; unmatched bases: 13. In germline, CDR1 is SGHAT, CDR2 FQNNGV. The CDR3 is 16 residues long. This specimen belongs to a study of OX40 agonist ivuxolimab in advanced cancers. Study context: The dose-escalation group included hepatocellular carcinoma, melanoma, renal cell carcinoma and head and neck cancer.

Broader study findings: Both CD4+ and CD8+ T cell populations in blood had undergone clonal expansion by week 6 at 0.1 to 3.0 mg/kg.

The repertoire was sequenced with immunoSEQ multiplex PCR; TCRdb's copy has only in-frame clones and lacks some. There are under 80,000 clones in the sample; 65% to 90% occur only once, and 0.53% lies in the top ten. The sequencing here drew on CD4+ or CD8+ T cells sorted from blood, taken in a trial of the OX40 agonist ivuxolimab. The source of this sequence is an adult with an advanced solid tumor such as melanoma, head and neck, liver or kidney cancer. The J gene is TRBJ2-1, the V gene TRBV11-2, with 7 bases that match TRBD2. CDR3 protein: CASSFLLAAPNHEQFF. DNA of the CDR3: TGTGCCAGCAGCTTTCTGCTAGCGGCCCCCAACCATGAGCAGTTCTTC.